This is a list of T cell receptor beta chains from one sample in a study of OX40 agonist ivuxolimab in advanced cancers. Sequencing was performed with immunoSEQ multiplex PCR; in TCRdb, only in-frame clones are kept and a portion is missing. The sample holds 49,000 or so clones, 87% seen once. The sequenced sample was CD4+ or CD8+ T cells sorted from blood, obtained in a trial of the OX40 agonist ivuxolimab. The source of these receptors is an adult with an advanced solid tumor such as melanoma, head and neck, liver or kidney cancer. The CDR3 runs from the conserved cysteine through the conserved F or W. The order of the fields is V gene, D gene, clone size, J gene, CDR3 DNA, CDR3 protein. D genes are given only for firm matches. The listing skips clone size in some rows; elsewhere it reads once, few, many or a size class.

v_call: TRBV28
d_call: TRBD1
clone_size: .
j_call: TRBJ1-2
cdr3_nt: TGTGCCAGCAGCCCAGGGGGCGCAAGAAGAAAATCCCTCTATGGCTACACCTTC
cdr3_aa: CASSPGGARRKSLYGYTF

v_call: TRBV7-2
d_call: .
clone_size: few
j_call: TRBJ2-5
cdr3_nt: TGTGCCAGCAGCCTCTACCAGGAGACCCAGTACTTC
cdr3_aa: CASSLYQETQYF

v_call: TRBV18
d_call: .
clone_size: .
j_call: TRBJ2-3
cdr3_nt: TGTGCCAGCTCATCCTCAGGCACTAGCACAGATACGCAGTATTTT
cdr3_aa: CASSSSGTSTDTQYF

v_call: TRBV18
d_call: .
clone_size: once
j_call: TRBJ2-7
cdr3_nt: TGTGCCAGCTCACCACGCCGGGAGCCCGAGCAGTACTTC
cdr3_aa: CASSPRREPEQYF

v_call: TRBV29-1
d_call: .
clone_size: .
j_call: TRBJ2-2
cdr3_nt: TGCAGCGTTGCGGGGCTAGCGAGCACCGGGGAGCTGTTTTTT
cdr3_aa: CSVAGLASTGELFF

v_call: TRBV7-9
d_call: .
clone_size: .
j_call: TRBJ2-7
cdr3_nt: TGTGCCAGCAGCTTAGTCCTAGGCAGCCCTCAGTACTTC
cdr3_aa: CASSLVLGSPQYF

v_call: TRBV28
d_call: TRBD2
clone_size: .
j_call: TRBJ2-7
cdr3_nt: TGTGCCAGCAGTTTGGCAGCGGGAGGAACCTACAAGCAGTACTTC
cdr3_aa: CASSLAAGGTYKQYF

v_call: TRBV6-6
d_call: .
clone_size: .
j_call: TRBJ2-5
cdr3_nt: TGTGCCAGCAGTCTTGGGACCCAGTACTTC
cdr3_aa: CASSLGTQYF

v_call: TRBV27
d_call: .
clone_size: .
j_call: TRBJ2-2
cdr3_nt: TGTGCCAGCGCCTCGCTTGGCACCGGGGAGCTGTTTTTT
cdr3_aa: CASASLGTGELFF

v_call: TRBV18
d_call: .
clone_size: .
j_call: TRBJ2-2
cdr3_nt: TGTGCCAGCTCACCACCTACAGATCGTACCGGGGAGCTGTTTTTT
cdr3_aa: CASSPPTDRTGELFF

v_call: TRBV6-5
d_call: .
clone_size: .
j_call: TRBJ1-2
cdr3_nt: TGTGCCAGCAGTTACTCGACGACGGCGTTGGATGGCTACACCTTC
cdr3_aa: CASSYSTTALDGYTF

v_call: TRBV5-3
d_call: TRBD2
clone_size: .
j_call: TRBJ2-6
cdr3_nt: TGTGCCAGAAGATCGATGACTAGCGAGTTCTCTGGGGCCAACGTCCTGACTTTC
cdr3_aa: CARRSMTSEFSGANVLTF

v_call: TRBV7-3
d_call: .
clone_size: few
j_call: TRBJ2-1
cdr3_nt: TGTGCCAGCACTCCGGGCCAGGGTTTCAATGAGCAGTTCTTC
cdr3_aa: CASTPGQGFNEQFF

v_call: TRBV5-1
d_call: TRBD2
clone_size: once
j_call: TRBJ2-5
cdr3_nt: TGCGCCAGCAGCCGGACTAGCGGGAGTGGGGAGACCCAGTACTTC
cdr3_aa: CASSRTSGSGETQYF

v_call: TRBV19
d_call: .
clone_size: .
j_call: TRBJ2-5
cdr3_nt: TGTGCCAGTAGTATAAGGGGTAGGTGGGAGACCCAGTACTTC
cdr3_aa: CASSIRGRWETQYF

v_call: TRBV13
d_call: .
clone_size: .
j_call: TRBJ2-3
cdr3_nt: TGTGCCAGCAGCTTACGGGGGTACACAGATACGCAGTATTTT
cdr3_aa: CASSLRGYTDTQYF

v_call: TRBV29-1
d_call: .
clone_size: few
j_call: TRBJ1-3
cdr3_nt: TGCAGCGTTGAAGTGGAGAGAGGAAACACCATATATTTT
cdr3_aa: CSVEVERGNTIYF

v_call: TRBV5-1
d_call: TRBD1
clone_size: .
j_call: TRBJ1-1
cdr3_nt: TGCGCCAGCAAGGGGGCTCGGGTGAACACTGAAGCTTTCTTT
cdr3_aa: CASKGARVNTEAFF

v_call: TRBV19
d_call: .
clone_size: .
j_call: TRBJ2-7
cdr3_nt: TGTGCCAGTAGTACCCGTCGCCTACCTAGTTACGAGCAGTACTTC
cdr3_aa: CASSTRRLPSYEQYF

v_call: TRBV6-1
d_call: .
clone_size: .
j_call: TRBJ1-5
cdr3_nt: TGTGCCAGCAGTGACAGAGTCGGCAATCAGCCCCAGCATTTT
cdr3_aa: CASSDRVGNQPQHF

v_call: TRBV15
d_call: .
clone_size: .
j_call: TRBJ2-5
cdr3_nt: TGTGCCACCAGCAGGGCAGGGGGGCGATGGGAGACCCAGTACTTC
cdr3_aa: CATSRAGGRWETQYF

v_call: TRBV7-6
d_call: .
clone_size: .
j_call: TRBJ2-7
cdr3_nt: TGTGCCAGCAGCTTACAGGGGTATAGCGAGCAGTACTTC
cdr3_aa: CASSLQGYSEQYF

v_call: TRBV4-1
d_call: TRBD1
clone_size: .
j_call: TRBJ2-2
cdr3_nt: TGCGCCAGCAGGCGCAACAGGGGAGCCGGGGAGCTGTTTTTT
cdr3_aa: CASRRNRGAGELFF

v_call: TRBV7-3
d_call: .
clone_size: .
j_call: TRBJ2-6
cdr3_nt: TGTGCCAGCAGTGGGGGATCTGGGGCCAACGTCCTGACTTTC
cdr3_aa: CASSGGSGANVLTF

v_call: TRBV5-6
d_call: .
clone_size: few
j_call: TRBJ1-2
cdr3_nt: TGTGCCAGCAGCTTGCATGTTAACTATGGCTACACCTTC
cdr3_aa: CASSLHVNYGYTF

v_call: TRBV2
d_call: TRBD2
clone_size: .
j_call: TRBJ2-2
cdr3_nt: TGTGCCAGTACTAGCGAACAGAACACCGGGGAGCTGTTTTTT
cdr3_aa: CASTSEQNTGELFF

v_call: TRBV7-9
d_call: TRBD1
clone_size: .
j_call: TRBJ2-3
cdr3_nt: TGTGCCAGCAGTCAGGACAGGGAGAGGCGCACAGATACGCAGTATTTT
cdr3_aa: CASSQDRERRTDTQYF

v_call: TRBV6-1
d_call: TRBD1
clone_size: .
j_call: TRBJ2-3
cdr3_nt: TGTGCCAGTTTCCGGGACAGGGGGACTTCACGCACGTATTTT
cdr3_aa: CASFRDRGTSRTYF

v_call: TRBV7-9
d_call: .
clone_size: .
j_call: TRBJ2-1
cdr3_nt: TGTGCCAGCAGCTTAGCAGGGGCGAGGTCCTACAATGAGCAGTTCTTC
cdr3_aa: CASSLAGARSYNEQFF

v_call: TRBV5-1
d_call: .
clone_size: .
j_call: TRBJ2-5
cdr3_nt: TGCGCCAGCAGCTATCAGGAGACCCAGTACTTC
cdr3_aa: CASSYQETQYF

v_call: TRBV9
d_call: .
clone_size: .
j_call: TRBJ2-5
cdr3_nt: TGTGCCAGCAGCTATTCAGGCAGGCGAGGGGAGACCCAGTACTTC
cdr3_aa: CASSYSGRRGETQYF

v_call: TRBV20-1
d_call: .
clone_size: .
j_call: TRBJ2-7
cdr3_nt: TGCAGTCCAACACAAGTCGAGGCGTACTTC
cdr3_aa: CSPTQVEAYF

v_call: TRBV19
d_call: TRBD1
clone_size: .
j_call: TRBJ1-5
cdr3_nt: TGTGCCAGTAGTACCCAGACAGGGCTGGGATATTATAGCAATCAGCCCCAGCATTTT
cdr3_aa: CASSTQTGLGYYSNQPQHF

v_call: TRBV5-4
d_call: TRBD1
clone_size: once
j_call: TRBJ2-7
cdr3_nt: TGTGCCAGCAGCCAAGAACCGACAGGGACCGAGCAGTACTTC
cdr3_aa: CASSQEPTGTEQYF

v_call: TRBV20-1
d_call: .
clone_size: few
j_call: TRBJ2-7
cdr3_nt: TGCAGTGCTAGTAAGGCATACGAGCAGTACTTC
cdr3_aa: CSASKAYEQYF

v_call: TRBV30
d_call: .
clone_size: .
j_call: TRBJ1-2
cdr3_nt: TGTGCCTGGAGTGTACCTGGGAGTTACTATGGCTACACCTTC
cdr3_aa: CAWSVPGSYYGYTF

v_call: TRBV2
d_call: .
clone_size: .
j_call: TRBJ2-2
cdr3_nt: TGTGCCAGCAGCTATACTGGGACCGCCGCCAGCACCGGGGAGCTGTTTTTT
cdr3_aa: CASSYTGTAASTGELFF

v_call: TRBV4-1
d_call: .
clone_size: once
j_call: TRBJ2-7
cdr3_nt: TGCGCCAGCAGCCACCAAAGCGACGGACGGGTCTACGAGCAGTACTTC
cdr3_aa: CASSHQSDGRVYEQYF

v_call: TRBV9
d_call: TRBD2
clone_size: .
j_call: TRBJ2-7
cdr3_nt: TGTGCCAGCAGCAGAGGGCCAGCGGGGGGCTACGAGCAGTACTTC
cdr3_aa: CASSRGPAGGYEQYF

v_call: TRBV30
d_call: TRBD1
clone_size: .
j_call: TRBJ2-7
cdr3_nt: TGTGCCTTCGACAGGGGGCCACGCGAGCAGTACTTC
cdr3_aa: CAFDRGPREQYF

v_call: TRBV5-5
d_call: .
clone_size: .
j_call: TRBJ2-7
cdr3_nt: TGTGCCAGCAGCTTCGACCCCGACTGGGCCCGGGAGCAGTACTTC
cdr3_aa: CASSFDPDWAREQYF

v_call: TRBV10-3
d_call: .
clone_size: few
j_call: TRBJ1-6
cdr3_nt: TGTGCCATTTGGACGGGACACGATAATTCACCCCTCCACTTT
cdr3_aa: CAIWTGHDNSPLHF

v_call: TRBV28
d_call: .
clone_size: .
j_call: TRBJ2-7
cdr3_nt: TGTGCCAGCAGTTCCCTATCTTGGGGTGGGGAGTACTTC
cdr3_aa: CASSSLSWGGEYF

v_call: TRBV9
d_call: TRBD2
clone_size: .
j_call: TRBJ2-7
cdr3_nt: TGTGCCAGCAGCGTAGAGGGGAGGGGTTTGGAGCAGTACTTC
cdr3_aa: CASSVEGRGLEQYF

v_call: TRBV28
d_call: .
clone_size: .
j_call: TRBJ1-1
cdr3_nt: TGTGCCAGCAGTTCATGGGGGGCCTATAGGAACACTGAAGCTTTCTTT
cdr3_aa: CASSSWGAYRNTEAFF

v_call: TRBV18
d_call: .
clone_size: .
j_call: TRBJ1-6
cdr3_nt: TGTGCCAGCTCACACAGCTCCTATAATTCACCCCTCCACTTT
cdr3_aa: CASSHSSYNSPLHF

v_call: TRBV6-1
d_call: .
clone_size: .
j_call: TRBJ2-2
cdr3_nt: TGTGCCAGCAGTGAAAGATGGGTTAGCACCGGGGAGCTGTTTTTT
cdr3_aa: CASSERWVSTGELFF

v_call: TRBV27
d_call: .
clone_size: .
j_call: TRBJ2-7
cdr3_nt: TGTGCCAGCAGTTTATATGGAAGGCCGGGGTCTTTTCCCTACGAGCAGTACTTC
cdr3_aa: CASSLYGRPGSFPYEQYF

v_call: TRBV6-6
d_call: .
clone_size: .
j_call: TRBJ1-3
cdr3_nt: TGTGCCAGCAGTTACTCACAGAGCTCTGGAAACACCATATATTTT
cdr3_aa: CASSYSQSSGNTIYF